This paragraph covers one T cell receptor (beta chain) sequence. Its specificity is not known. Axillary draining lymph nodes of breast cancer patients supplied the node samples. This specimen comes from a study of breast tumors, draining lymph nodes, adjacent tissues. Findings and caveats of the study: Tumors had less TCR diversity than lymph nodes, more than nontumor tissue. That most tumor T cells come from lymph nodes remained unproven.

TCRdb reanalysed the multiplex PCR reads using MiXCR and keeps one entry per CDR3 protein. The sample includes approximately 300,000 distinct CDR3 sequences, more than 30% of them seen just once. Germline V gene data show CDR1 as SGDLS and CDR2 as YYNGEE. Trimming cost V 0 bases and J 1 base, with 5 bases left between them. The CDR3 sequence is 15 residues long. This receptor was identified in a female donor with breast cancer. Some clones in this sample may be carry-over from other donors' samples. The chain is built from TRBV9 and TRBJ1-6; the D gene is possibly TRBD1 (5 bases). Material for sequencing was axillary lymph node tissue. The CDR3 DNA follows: TGTGCCAGCAGCGTAGAGGGGTCCTATAATTCACCCCTCCACTTT. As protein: CASSVEGSYNSPLHF.